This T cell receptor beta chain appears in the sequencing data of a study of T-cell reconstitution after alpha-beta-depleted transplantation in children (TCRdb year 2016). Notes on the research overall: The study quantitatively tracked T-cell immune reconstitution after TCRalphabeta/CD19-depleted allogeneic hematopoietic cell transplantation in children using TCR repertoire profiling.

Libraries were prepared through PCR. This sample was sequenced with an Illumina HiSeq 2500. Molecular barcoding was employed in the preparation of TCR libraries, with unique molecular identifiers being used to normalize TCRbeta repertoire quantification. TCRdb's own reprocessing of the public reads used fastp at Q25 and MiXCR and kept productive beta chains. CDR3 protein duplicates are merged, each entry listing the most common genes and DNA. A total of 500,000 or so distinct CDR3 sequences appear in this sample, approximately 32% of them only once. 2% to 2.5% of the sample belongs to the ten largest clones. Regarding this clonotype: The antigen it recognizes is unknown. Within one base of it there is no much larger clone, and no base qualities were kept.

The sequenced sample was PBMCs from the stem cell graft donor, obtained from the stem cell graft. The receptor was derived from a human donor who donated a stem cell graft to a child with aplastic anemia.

The DNA sequence follows: TGTGCCAGCAGTTACTCGAGGCTAGCGGGAGAGACCCAGTACTTC. It specifies CASSYSRLAGETQYF. The rearranged segments are TRBV6-5 and TRBJ2-5; TRBD2 fits 8 bases in the junction. The CDR3 holds 15 amino acids from the cysteine to the phenylalanine. The kept DNA is CDR3 alone, 45 bases in frame from the first base. For CDR1 and CDR2, the germline V gene lists MNHEY and SVGAGI. V lost 0 bases and J lost 4 bases, and the count of bases not matched to a germline gene is 4.